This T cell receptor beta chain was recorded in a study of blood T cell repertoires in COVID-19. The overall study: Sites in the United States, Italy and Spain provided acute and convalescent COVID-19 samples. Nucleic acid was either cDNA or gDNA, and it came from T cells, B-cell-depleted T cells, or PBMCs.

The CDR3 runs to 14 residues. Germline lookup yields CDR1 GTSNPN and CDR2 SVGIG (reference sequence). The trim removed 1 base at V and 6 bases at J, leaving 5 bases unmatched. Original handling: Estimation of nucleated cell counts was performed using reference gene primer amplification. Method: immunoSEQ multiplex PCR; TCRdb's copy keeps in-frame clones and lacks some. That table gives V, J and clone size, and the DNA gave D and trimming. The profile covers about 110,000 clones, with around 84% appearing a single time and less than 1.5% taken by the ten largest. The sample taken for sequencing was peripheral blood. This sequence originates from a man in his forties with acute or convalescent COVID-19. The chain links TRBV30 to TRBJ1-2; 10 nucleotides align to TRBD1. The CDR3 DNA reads TGTGCCTGGAGTGACCCCGGGACAGGGGATGGCTACACCTTC. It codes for CAWSDPGTGDGYTF.